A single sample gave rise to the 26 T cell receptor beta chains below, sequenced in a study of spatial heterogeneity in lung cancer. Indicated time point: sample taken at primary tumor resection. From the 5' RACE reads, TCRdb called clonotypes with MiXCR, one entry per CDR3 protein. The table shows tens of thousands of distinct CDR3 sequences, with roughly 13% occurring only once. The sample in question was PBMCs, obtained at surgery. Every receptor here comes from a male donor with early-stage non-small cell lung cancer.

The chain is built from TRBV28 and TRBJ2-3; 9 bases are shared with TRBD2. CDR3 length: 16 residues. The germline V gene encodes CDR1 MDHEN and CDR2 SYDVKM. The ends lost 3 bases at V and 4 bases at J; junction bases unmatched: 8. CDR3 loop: CASSLLLAGVPDTQYF. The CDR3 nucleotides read TGTGCCAGCAGTTTGTTGTTAGCGGGAGTACCAGATACGCAGTATTTT.

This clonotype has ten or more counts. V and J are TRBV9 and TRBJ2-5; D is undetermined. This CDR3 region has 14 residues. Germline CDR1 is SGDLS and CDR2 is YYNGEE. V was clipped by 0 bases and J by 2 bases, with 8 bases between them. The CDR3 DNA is TGTGCCAGCAGCGTAGGGTGGGCTCAAGAGACCCAGTACTTC. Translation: CASSVGWAQETQYF. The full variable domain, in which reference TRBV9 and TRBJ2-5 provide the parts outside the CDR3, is DSGVTQTPKHLITATGQRVTLRCSPRSGDLSVYWYQQSLDQGLQFLIQYYNGEERAKGNILERFSAQQFPDLHSELNLSSLELGDSALYFCASSVGWAQETQYFGPGTRLLVL.

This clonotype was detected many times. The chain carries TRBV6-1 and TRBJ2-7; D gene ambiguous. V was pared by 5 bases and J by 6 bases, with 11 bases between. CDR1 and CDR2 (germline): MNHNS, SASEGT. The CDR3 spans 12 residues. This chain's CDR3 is CASSPVGREQYF. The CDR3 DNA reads TGTGCCAGCAGTCCGGTCGGTCGCGAGCAGTACTTC.

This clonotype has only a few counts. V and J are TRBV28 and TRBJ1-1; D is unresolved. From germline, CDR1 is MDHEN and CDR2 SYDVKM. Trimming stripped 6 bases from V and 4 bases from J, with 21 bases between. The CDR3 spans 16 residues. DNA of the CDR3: TGTGCCAGCAGCCCTGCCCCCGGGCGGTTGGGCACTGAAGCTTTCTTT. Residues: CASSPAPGRLGTEAFF.

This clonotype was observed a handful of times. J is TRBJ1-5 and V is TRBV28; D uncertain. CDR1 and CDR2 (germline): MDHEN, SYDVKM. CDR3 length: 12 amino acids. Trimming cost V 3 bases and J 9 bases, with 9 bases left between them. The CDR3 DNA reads TGTGCCAGCAGTTTCGAGGGTCGGCCCCAGCATTTT. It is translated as CASSFEGRPQHF.

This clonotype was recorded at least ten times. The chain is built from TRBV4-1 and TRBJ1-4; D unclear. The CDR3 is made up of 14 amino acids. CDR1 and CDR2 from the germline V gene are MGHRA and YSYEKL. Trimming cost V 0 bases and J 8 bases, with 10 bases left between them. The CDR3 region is CASSQEWESEKLFF. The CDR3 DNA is TGCGCCAGCAGCCAAGAATGGGAATCCGAAAAACTGTTTTTT.

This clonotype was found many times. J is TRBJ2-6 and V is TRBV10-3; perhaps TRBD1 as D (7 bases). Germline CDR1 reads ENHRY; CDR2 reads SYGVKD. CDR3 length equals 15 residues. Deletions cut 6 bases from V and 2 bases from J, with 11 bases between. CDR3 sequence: CAIRRGTAGANVLTF. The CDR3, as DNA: TGTGCCATCAGACGCGGGACAGCTGGGGCCAACGTCCTGACTTTC.

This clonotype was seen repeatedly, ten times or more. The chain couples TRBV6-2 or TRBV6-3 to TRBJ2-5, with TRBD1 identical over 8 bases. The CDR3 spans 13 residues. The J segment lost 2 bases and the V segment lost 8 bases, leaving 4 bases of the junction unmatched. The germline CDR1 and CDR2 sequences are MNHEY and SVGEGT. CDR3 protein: CASGRDRQETQYF. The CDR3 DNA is TGTGCCAGCGGCCGGGACAGGCAAGAGACCCAGTACTTC.

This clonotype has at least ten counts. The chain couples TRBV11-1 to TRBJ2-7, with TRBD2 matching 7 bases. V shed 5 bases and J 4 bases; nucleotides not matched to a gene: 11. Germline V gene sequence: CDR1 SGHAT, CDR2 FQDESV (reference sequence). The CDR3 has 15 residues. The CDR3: CASSLDGTTLYEQYF. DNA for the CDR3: TGTGCCAGCAGCCTCGACGGGACTACCCTTTACGAGCAGTACTTC.

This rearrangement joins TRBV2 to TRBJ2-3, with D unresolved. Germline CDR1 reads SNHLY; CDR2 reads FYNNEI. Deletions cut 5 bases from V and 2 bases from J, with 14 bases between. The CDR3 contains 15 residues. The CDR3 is CASSPQRVDTDTQYF. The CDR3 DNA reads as TGTGCCAGCAGTCCCCAGCGTGTCGACACAGATACGCAGTATTTT.

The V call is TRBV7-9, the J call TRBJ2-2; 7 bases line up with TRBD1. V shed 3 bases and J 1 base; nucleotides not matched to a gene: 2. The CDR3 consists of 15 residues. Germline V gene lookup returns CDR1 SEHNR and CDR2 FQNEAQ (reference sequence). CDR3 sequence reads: CASSFRTGNTGELFF. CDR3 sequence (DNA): TGTGCCAGCAGCTTTCGGACAGGGAACACCGGGGAGCTGTTTTTT.

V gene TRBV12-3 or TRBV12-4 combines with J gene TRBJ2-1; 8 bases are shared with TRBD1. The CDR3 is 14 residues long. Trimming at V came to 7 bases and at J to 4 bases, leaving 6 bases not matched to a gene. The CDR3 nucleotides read TGTGCCAGCAATCCGGACAGGGCGTACAATGAGCAGTTCTTC. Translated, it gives CASNPDRAYNEQFF.

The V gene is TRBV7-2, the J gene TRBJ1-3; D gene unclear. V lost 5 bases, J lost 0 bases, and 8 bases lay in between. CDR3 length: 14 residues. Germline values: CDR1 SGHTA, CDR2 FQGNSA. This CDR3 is CASSPASSGNTIYF. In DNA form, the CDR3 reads TGTGCCAGCAGCCCAGCCTCCTCTGGAAACACCATATATTTT.

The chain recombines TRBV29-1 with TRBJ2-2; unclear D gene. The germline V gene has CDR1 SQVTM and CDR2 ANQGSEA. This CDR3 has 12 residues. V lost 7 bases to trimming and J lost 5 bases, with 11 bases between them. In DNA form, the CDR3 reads TGCAGCGGTGTGTTGGCGACCGGGGAGCTGTTTTTT. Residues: CSGVLATGELFF.

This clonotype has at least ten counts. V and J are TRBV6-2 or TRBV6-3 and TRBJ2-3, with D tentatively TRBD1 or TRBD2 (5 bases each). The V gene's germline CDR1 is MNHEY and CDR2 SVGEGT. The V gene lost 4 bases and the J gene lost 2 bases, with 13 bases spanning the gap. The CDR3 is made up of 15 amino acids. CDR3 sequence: CASSFPGTATDTQYF. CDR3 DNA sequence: TGTGCCAGCAGTTTCCCCGGGACGGCCACAGATACGCAGTATTTT.

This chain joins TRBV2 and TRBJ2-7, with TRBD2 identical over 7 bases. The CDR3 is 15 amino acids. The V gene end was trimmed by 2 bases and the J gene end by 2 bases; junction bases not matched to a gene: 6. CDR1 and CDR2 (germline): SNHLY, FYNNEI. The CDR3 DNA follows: TGTGCCAGCAGTGAAAGCGGGGCAACCCCCTACGAGCAGTACTTC. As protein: CASSESGATPYEQYF.

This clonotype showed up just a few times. CDR3 in DNA: TGCAGTGCTAGGGGCGGTCAGGATTCACCCCTCCACTTT. Translating gives CSARGGQDSPLHF. This chain connects TRBV20-1 to TRBJ1-6; no clear D gene. Between the trimmed V and J ends, which lost 3 bases and 8 bases, there was a span of 11 bases. Looked up from germline, CDR1 is DFQATT and CDR2 is SNEGSKA (reference sequence). There are 13 residues in the CDR3.

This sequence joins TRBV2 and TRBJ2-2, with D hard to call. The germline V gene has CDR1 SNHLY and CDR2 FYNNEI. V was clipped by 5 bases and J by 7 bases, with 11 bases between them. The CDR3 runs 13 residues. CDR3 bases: TGTGCCAGCAGTCTTACTGTGAACGGGGAGCTGTTTTTT. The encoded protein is CASSLTVNGELFF.

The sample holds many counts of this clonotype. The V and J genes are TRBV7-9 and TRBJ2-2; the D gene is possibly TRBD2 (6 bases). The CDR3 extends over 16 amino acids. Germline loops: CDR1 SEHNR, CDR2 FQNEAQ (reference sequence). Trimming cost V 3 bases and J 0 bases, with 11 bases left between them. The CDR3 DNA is TGTGCCAGCAGCTTTTCTAGCGCCTCGAACACCGGGGAGCTGTTTTTT. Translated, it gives CASSFSSASNTGELFF.

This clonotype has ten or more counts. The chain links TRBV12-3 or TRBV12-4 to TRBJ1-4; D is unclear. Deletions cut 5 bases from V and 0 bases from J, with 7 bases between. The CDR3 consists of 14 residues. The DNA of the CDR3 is TGTGCCAGCAGTCCCTCTGCAACTAATGAAAAACTGTTTTTT. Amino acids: CASSPSATNEKLFF.

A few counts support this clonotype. The chain's CDR3 is CASGQGSPGANVLTF. CDR3 DNA sequence: TGCGCCAGCGGGCAGGGGTCCCCTGGGGCCAACGTCCTGACTTTC. J is TRBJ2-6 and V is TRBV5-1, with D possibly being TRBD1 (6 bases). Germline V gives CDR1 SGHRS, CDR2 YFSETQ. This CDR3 spans 15 amino acids. V dropped 7 bases and J dropped 2 bases, with 13 bases sitting between them.

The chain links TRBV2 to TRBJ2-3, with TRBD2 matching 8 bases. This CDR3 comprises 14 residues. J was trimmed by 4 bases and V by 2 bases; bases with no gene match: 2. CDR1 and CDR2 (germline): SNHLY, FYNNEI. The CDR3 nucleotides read TGTGCCAGCAGTGAAAACGGGGGGGCAGATACGCAGTATTTT. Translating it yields CASSENGGADTQYF.

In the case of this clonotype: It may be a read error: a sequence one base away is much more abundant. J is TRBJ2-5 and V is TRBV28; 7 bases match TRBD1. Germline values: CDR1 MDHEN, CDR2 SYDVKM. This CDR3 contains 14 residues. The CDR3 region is CANSFSDREETQYF. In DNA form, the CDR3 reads TGTGCCAACAGTTTCTCCGACAGGGAGGAGACCCAGTACTTC.

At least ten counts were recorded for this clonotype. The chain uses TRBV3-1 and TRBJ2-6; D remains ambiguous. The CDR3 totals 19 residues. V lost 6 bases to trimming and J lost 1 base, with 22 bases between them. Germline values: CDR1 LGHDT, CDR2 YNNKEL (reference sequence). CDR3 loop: CASSPLLRLSISGANVLTF. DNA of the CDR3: TGTGCCAGCAGTCCACTCCTCCGGTTGTCGATATCTGGGGCCAACGTCCTGACTTTC.

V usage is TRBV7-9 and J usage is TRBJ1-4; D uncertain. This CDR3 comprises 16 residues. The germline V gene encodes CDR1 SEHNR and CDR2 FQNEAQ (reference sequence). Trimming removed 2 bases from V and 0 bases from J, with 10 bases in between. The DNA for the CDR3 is TGTGCCAGCAGCTTAAAGGGCGAAGCAACTAATGAAAAACTGTTTTTT. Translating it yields CASSLKGEATNEKLFF.

The CDR3 reads CASAEMGLSNSPLHF. In DNA form, the CDR3 reads TGTGCCAGCGCAGAAATGGGGCTAAGTAATTCACCCCTCCACTTT. This rearrangement joins TRBV6-5 to TRBJ1-6, with D possibly TRBD1 on 5 matching bases. V lost 8 bases and J lost 6, with 17 bases in between. Germline CDR1 and CDR2: MNHEY and SVGAGI. The length of the CDR3 is 15 residues.